The following is a T cell receptor beta chain sequence with its context. The germline CDR1 and CDR2 sequences are SNHLY and FYNNEI. The length of the CDR3 is 15 residues. V gave up 6 bases and J gave up 0 bases, with 14 bases separating them. This record belongs to a study of blood T cell repertoires in COVID-19. Study-wide background: The United States, Italy and Spain provided the acute and convalescent COVID-19 samples.

Sequencing used immunoSEQ multiplex PCR; TCRdb keeps in-frame clones, though not all of them. This table holds nearly 200,000 clones, around 85% found once. This chain connects TRBV2 to TRBJ1-1, with D unclear. This receptor was obtained from a woman in her 70s with acute or convalescent COVID-19. The sequencing sample was made of peripheral blood. The CDR3 DNA sequence: TGTGCCAGCAGAGGAGCGGTTGTCATGAACACTGAAGCTTTCTTT. Protein: CASRGAVVMNTEAFF.